This T cell receptor beta chain was sequenced in a study of Graves' ophthalmopathy and Graves' hyperthyroidism. The V gene lost 0 bases and the J gene lost 6 bases, with 20 bases spanning the gap. This CDR3 spans 17 amino acids. Beta-chain TCR CDR3 regions were amplified from RNA transcripts. RT-PCR with HTBI primers came first, then second-round multiplex PCR. TCRdb independently ran MiXCR on the multiplex PCR reads; one entry per CDR3 protein. The top ten hold roughly 42% of the sample, which has 200,000 to 250,000 distinct CDR3 sequences, about 22% seen once. This clonotype was detected ten times or more. What it binds is not known. Study outcomes and limitations: At around 70% sensitivity and approximately 78% specificity, the model predicted progression of the ophthalmopathy. Most thyroid-expanded clonotypes exceeding 0.001 frequency were also found in blood.

The chain has TRBV12-3 or TRBV12-4 and TRBJ2-5; D perhaps matches TRBD2 (5 bases). The specimen was peripheral blood. The TCR sequence derives from a woman aged 45 to 65 with Graves' ophthalmopathy. The CDR3 DNA follows: TGTGCCAGCAGTTTAGCGCTGGTGGGAGTGGGTCGTCAGACCCAGTACTTC. It encodes CASSLALVGVGRQTQYF.